This T cell receptor (beta chain) was sequenced during a study of blood T cell repertoires in COVID-19. Overall study context: The origin of the acute and convalescent COVID-19 samples was the United States, Italy and Spain.

TCRdb's copy holds only in-frame clones and misses some; the assay was immunoSEQ multiplex PCR. The data hold about 400,000 clones, with 89% observed a single time. CDR3 length equals 15 residues. CDR1 is MGHRA and CDR2 is YSYEKL in the germline V gene. Trimming took 0 bases from V and 8 from J, leaving 13 bases between them. The sample was peripheral blood. The TCR comes from a man aged 35 to 55 with acute or convalescent COVID-19. This chain links TRBV4-1 with TRBJ1-4; D remains unclear. The CDR3 sequence is CASSQDPTPGEKLFF. CDR3 sequence (DNA): TGCGCCAGCAGCCAAGATCCTACCCCGGGGGAAAAACTGTTTTTT.